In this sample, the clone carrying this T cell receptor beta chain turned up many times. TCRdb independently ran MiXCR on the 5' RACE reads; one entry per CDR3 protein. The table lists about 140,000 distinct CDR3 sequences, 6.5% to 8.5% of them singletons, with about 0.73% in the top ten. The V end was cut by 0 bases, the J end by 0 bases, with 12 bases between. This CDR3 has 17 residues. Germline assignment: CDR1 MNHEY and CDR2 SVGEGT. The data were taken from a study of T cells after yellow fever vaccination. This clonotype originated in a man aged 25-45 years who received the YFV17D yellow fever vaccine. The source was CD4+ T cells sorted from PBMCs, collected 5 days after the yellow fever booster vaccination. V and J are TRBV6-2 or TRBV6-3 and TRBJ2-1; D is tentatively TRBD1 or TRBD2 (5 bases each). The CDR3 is CASSYSPPGSSYNEQFF. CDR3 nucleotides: TGTGCCAGCAGTTACTCTCCCCCAGGGAGCTCCTACAATGAGCAGTTCTTC.